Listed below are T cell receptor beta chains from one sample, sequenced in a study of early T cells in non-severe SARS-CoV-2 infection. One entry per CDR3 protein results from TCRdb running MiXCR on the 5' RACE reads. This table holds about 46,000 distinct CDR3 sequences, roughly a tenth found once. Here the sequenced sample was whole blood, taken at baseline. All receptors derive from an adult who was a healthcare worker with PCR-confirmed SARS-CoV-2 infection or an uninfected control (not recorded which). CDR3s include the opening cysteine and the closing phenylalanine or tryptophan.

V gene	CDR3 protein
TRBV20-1	CSATGDNNEQFF
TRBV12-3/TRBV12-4	CASSPRVNTQYF
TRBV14	CASSQDDRAYLGTQYF
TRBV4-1	CASSQDAYTGELFF
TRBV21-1	CASSGPGERRGNSGNTIYF
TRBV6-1	CASSDLSRLAGAWEQFF
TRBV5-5	CASNRMNTGELFF
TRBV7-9	CASSPGDRAETQYF
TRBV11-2	CASSNTTPRGRLIHGTQYF
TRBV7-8	CASSLDNDQYF
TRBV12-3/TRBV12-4	CASSLSNNYGYTF
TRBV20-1	CRGLAGNNEQFF
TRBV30	CAWNFQGNTIYF
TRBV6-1	CASTRRGANTGELFF
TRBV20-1	CSARLRTVSYEQYF
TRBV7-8	CASSLVGSGRYEQYF
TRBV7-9	CASSSFGPEDTQYF
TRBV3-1	CASGSVGTDTQYF
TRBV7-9	CASSPTSGLNTGELFF
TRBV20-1	CSASIGLAGAKSYEQYF
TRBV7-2	CASSFNRWRGNEQFF
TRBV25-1	CASSDHTGEETQYF
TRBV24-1	CATSDLHSPNLRDTQYF
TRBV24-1	CATSEDSRNQPQHF
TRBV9	CASSATGMNTEAFF
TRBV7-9	CASSLMETNYGYTF
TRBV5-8	CASSLSWVANSPLHF
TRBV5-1	CASRETSGTYNEQFF
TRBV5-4	CASSLTSGGAGELFF